This TCR beta chain was retrieved from a study of blood T cell repertoires in COVID-19. CDR1 is MGHRA, CDR2 YSYEKL, per germline. The CDR3 is 14 residues long. The V and J ends lost 4 bases and 0 bases respectively, with 8 bases between them. Profiling relied on immunoSEQ multiplex PCR, and the TCRdb table lists in-frame clones only, not all of them. The table lists roughly 170,000 clones, 70% to 90% of them singletons. The TCR originated in a man aged 35 to 55 with active or convalescent COVID-19. The chain links TRBV4-1 to TRBJ2-3; D is ambiguous. The sequenced sample consisted of peripheral blood. CDR3 nucleotides: TGCGCCAGCAGCCCTTCACAGAGCACAGATACGCAGTATTTT. The encoded protein is CASSPSQSTDTQYF.